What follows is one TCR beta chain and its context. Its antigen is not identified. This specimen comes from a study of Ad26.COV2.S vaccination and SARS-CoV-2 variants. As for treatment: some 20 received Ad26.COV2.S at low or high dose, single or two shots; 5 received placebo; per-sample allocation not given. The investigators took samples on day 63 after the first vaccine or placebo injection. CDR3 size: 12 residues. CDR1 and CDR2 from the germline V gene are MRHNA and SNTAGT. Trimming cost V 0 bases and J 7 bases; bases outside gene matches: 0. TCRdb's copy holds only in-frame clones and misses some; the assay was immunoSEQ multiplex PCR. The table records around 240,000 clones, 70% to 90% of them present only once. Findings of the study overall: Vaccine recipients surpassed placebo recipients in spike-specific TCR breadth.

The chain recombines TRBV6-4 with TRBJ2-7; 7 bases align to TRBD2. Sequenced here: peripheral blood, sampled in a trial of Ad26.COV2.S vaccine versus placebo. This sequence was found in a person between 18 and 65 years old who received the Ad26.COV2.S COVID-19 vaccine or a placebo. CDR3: CASSDSAGEQYF. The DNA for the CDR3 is TGTGCCAGCAGTGACTCAGCGGGGGAGCAGTACTTC.